This T cell receptor (beta chain) was obtained from a study of T cells in Graves' hyperthyroidism and ophthalmopathy. This CDR3 contains 15 residues. Germline V gene sequence: CDR1 SNHLY, CDR2 FYNNEI. With 6 bases clipped from V and 1 base from J, the junction kept 8 bases outside the gene matches. Points from the study as a whole: Most expanded thyroid clonotypes above 0.001 recurred in blood. In simple terms, a model built on 13 V-J features told ophthalmopathy apart from stable hyperthyroidism.

This clonotype has only one observation. The target antigen is unknown. The investigators amplified TCR beta CDR3 regions from RNA transcripts. The TCR CDR3 first-round RT-PCR relied on the HTBI primer set. TCRdb re-called the multiplex PCR reads through MiXCR, storing one row per CDR3 protein. The sample includes roughly 290,000 distinct CDR3 sequences, 13% seen only once; the top ten take roughly 7.5%. The chain carries TRBV2 and TRBJ2-5; TRBD1 agrees at 7 bases. The sample taken for sequencing was blood. The receptor was derived from a woman aged 25 to 39 with Graves' hyperthyroidism that later progressed to Graves' ophthalmopathy. This CDR3 is CASRKLQGVQETQYF. CDR3 coding DNA: TGTGCCAGCAGAAAACTCCAGGGGGTCCAAGAGACCCAGTACTTC.